The 22 T cell receptor beta chains below all came from one sample that was sequenced in a study of identical twins. TCRdb re-analysed the 5' RACE reads in MiXCR, keeping a single row per CDR3 protein. The profile shows 690,000 or so distinct CDR3 sequences, 8.6% of them singletons. These data were likewise used in another study, on yellow fever vaccine responses in identical twins.

The sample comprised PBMCs. The receptors here all came from a woman between 18 and 30 years old in good health.

In DNA, the CDR3 is TGTGCCAGCAGCCAAGATCTTCGGGTCGAACCCGGGGAGCTGTTTTTT. Its translation: CASSQDLRVEPGELFF. This chain connects TRBV3-1 to TRBJ2-2; D gene unclear. CDR3 length: 16 residues. The germline V gene encodes CDR1 LGHDT and CDR2 YNNKEL (reference sequence). Trimming removed 0 bases at V and 6 bases at J, with 14 bases between.

The chain recombines TRBV29-1 with TRBJ2-1; either TRBD1 or TRBD2 may supply D (5 bases each). The CDR3 covers 15 residues. CDR1 is SQVTM and CDR2 is ANQGSEA in the germline V gene. V dropped 0 bases and J dropped 6 bases, with 15 bases sitting between them. DNA of the CDR3: TGCAGCGTTGAAGATCGGGGCTTGAGCGTCAATGAGCAGTTCTTC. Translation: CSVEDRGLSVNEQFF.

The chain uses TRBV12-3 or TRBV12-4 and TRBJ2-3; D uncertain. The V gene lost 6 bases and the J gene lost 0 bases, with 13 bases spanning the gap. The CDR3 loop spans 15 amino acids. The CDR3 reads CASRTSSSSTDTQYF. CDR3 in DNA: TGTGCCAGCAGGACTTCTAGTTCTAGCACAGATACGCAGTATTTT.

This clonotype was seen repeatedly, ten times or more. CDR3 nucleotide sequence: TGCAGTGCTAGCTTTTATGGGAACACTGAAGCTTTCTTT. This encodes CSASFYGNTEAFF. The rearrangement uses TRBV20-1 and TRBJ1-1; D uncertain. Trimming took 3 bases from V and 1 from J, leaving 9 bases between them. The CDR3 is made up of 13 amino acids. Germline CDR1 and CDR2: DFQATT and SNEGSKA (reference sequence).

This clonotype was seen many times. The chain carries TRBV7-9 and TRBJ2-3, with D possibly matching TRBD2 (5 bases). Germline-derived CDR1 and CDR2 are SEHNR and FQNEAQ (reference sequence). The CDR3 has 16 residues. The V end lost 2 bases, the J end lost 3 bases, and 15 bases lay between the germline ends. CDR3 coding DNA: TGTGCCAGCAGCTTAAATTCGTACGGGGTTACAGATACGCAGTATTTT. Its protein is CASSLNSYGVTDTQYF.

This clonotype has at least ten counts. The rearrangement links TRBV12-3 or TRBV12-4 to TRBJ2-7; TRBD1 aligns across 7 bases. After removal of 2 bases from V and 4 bases from J, the junction contained 2 bases not matched to a gene. The CDR3 spans 13 residues. This CDR3 is CASSLRQGYEQYF. CDR3 DNA: TGTGCCAGCAGTTTACGACAGGGTTACGAGCAGTACTTC.

This clonotype has a handful of counts. J is TRBJ1-4 and V is TRBV5-1; D may be TRBD1 (5 bases). The germline V gene encodes CDR1 SGHRS and CDR2 YFSETQ. V lost 0 bases, J lost 5 bases, and 11 bases lay in between. The CDR3 runs to 15 residues. The CDR3 DNA sequence: TGCGCCAGCAGCTTGGCCCGTCGACAGAATGAAAAACTGTTTTTT. The encoded protein is CASSLARRQNEKLFF. The complete variable domain, with remaining parts taken from reference TRBV5-1 and TRBJ1-4, reads KAGVTQTPRYLIKTRGQQVTLSCSPISGHRSVSWYQQTPGQGLQFLFEYFSETQRNKGNFPGRFSGRQFSNSRSEMNVSTLELGDSALYLCASSLARRQNEKLFFGSGTQLSVL.

Details on this clonotype: A read error may be the cause here, since a much bigger clone is one base away. V is TRBV6-1 and J is TRBJ2-3; TRBD2 matches at 8 bases. Germline V CDR1 and CDR2: MNHNS, SASEGT. The CDR3 is 14 amino acids. V was pared by 5 bases and J by 2 bases, with 3 bases of the junction left unmatched. The CDR3 coding sequence is TGTGCCAGCAGTCCGGGACTAGTCACAGATACGCAGTATTTT. Protein: CASSPGLVTDTQYF.

This clonotype has a handful of counts. The CDR3 DNA reads TGCAGTGCAAAAAAGGCCGAGCGGGTTATCCAAGAGACCCAGTACTTC. This sequence encodes CSAKKAERVIQETQYF. The chain uses TRBV20-1 and TRBJ2-5; D may be TRBD2 (6 bases). This CDR3 is 16 amino acids long. With 6 bases removed from V and 1 base from J, the gap between germline ends came to 21 bases. CDR1 DFQATT and CDR2 SNEGSKA come from the germline V gene (reference sequence).

This clonotype was detected many times. This CDR3 reads CSVAPGLAGGNEQFF. In DNA form, the CDR3 reads TGCAGCGTCGCCCCGGGACTAGCGGGTGGGAATGAGCAGTTCTTC. V and J are TRBV29-1 and TRBJ2-1; 12 positions agree with TRBD2. The CDR3 contains 15 residues. V lost 6 bases, J lost 7 bases, and 10 bases stayed unmatched. Germline V gene data show CDR1 as SQVTM and CDR2 as ANQGSEA.

This clonotype was detected many times. The chain couples TRBV28 to TRBJ2-7; TRBD2 matches at 7 bases. Germline CDR1 reads MDHEN; CDR2 reads SYDVKM. V was clipped by 5 bases and J by 3 bases; unmatched bases: 10. The length of the CDR3 is 15 residues. This CDR3 reads CASSPRVGTNYEQYF. Written as DNA, the CDR3 is TGTGCCAGCAGTCCTCGGGTCGGGACTAACTACGAGCAGTACTTC.

V gene TRBV3-1 combines with J gene TRBJ2-7; D is possibly TRBD2 (6 bases). The CDR3 is 17 amino acids. V lost 1 base, J lost 2 bases, and 18 bases lay in between. Germline V gene sequence: CDR1 LGHDT, CDR2 YNNKEL (reference sequence). DNA of the CDR3: TGTGCCAGCAGCCAAGGCATTCAGCGGACTATACCCTACGAGCAGTACTTC. As protein: CASSQGIQRTIPYEQYF.

This clonotype was observed a handful of times. The rearrangement links TRBV15 to TRBJ2-2; no clear D. The V end lost 4 bases, the J end lost 6 bases, and 6 bases lay between the germline ends. There are 12 residues in the CDR3. Per the germline V gene, CDR1 is LNHNV and CDR2 is YYDKDF (reference sequence). CDR3 nucleotide sequence: TGTGCCACCAGCAAATACCCCGGGGAGCTGTTTTTT. It is translated as CATSKYPGELFF.

The rearrangement uses TRBV20-1 and TRBJ2-1; D gene unclear. The germline V gene has CDR1 DFQATT and CDR2 SNEGSKA (reference sequence). CDR3 length equals 12 residues. Between the trimmed V and J ends, which lost 1 base and 5 bases, there was a span of 6 bases. CDR3 amino acids: CSARGVHNEQFF. The CDR3 DNA follows: TGCAGTGCTAGAGGCGTCCACAATGAGCAGTTCTTC.

The table lists this clonotype with many counts. An end of the junction differs from the germline gene, which may be a read error. This chain uses TRBV5-1 with TRBJ2-1; 8 nucleotides match TRBD1. The germline gives CDR1 SGHRS, CDR2 YFSETQ. The length of the CDR3 is 13 residues. The CDR3 here is CASSWGQDNEQFF. In nucleotides, the CDR3 is TGTGCCAGCAGTTGGGGACAGGACAATGAGCAGTTCTTC.

The chain uses TRBV7-2 and TRBJ2-5; 12 bases are shared with TRBD2. J gave up 2 bases and V 3 bases, and 7 bases lay outside the gene matches. This CDR3 contains 17 residues. Germline CDR1 and CDR2: SGHTA and FQGNSA. This CDR3 is CASSFKGLAGNQETQYF. The CDR3 DNA reads as TGTGCCAGCAGCTTCAAGGGACTAGCGGGCAATCAAGAGACCCAGTACTTC.

There are many counts of this clonotype. The V gene is TRBV10-3, the J gene TRBJ2-3; D is possibly TRBD2 (6 bases). From germline, CDR1 is ENHRY and CDR2 SYGVKD. The CDR3 is made up of 14 amino acids. V lost 3 bases to trimming and J lost 5 bases, with 12 bases between them. The CDR3 region is CAISEGGSLDTQYF. CDR3 in DNA: TGTGCCATCAGTGAAGGAGGGAGCCTAGATACGCAGTATTTT.

This clonotype was detected ten times or more. This chain connects TRBV11-2 to TRBJ2-3, with no clear D. V was trimmed by 4 bases and J by 1 base, leaving 15 bases between them. This CDR3 spans 16 amino acids. Per the germline V gene, CDR1 is SGHAT and CDR2 is FQNNGV. The DNA of the CDR3 is TGTGCCAGCAGCTCCCGGCTGGGTGGTGGCACAGATACGCAGTATTTT. Encoded protein: CASSSRLGGGTDTQYF.

The V and J genes are TRBV27 and TRBJ2-3, with D maybe TRBD1 (5 bases). The CDR3 is made up of 15 amino acids. Germline loops: CDR1 MNHEY, CDR2 SMNVEV (reference sequence). V was clipped by 5 bases and J by 0 bases, with 12 bases between them. CDR3 sequence reads: CASSPWTYSTDTQYF. In nucleotides, the CDR3 is TGTGCCAGCAGTCCATGGACATATAGCACAGATACGCAGTATTTT.

The J gene is TRBJ2-2, the V gene TRBV4-3, with D possibly matching TRBD1 (6 bases). The CDR3 contains 15 residues. Looked up from germline, CDR1 is LGHNA and CDR2 is YSLEER. Trimming removed 3 bases at V and 4 bases at J, with 12 bases between. CDR3 amino acids: CASSQGRGGTGELFF. For the CDR3, the DNA is TGCGCCAGCAGCCAGGGCAGGGGTGGCACCGGGGAGCTGTTTTTT.

V and J are TRBV12-3 or TRBV12-4 and TRBJ1-1; D is undetermined. The CDR3 contains 11 residues. The germline V and J ends were trimmed by 3 bases and 6 bases, with 5 bases remaining between them. CDR3 nucleotide sequence: TGTGCCAGCAGTTTCGGAGCTGAAGCTTTCTTT. This encodes CASSFGAEAFF.

The chain couples TRBV29-1 to TRBJ1-2, with D tentatively TRBD1 (5 bases). CDR1 is SQVTM and CDR2 is ANQGSEA in the germline V gene. CDR3 length: 13 amino acids. V gave up 8 bases and J gave up 1 base, with 14 bases separating them. CDR3 DNA: TGCAGCACCCGGCGGGGGGGTAACTATGGCTACACCTTC. This codes for CSTRRGGNYGYTF.